This T cell receptor (beta chain) was identified during a study of cytomegalovirus exposure and HLA in healthy donors. Across the whole study: An early release of data contained approximately 80 million unique TCRs, which came from HLA-typed donors. General study findings and limits: TRBV6-2, TRBV6-3 and some other V segments were unresolvable in 87-base-pair reads.

J lost 7 bases, V lost 3 bases, and 10 bases had no gene match. This CDR3 comprises 16 residues. Germline values: CDR1 MNHEY, CDR2 SMNVEV (reference sequence). About this clone: Its matching antigen is unknown.

PCR primers comprised 60 Vbeta and 13 Jbeta primers. Sequencing was performed with immunoSEQ multiplex PCR; in TCRdb, only in-frame clones are kept and a portion is missing. The repertoire has over 60,000 clones, 70% to 75% of them found once; the top ten carry about 4.9%. V is TRBV27 and J is TRBJ1-3; 9 nucleotides match TRBD1. The specimen was PBMCs. The receptor's source is a woman aged 25 to 45 in good health and CMV-seronegative. CDR3 DNA sequence: TGTGCCAGCAGTTTGTCATACCGGGACAGGGAGAACACCATATATTTT. Amino acids: CASSLSYRDRENTIYF.